A selection of T cell receptor beta chains follows, all from one sample in a study of cytomegalovirus exposure and HLA in healthy donors. Sequencing used immunoSEQ multiplex PCR; TCRdb keeps in-frame clones, though not all of them. The repertoire includes 150,000 or so clones, 60% to 85% of them detected once, and 7% sits in the top ten. What was sequenced was PBMCs. All receptors come from a middle-aged woman in good health and CMV-seropositive. Each CDR3 is given with its conserved first and last residue. The D gene is left open where the match is weak. Size is stated for part of the rows, as once, few or many counts, or as a class when the clone is expanded.

D	size	J	V	CDR3	DNA
TRBD1	many	TRBJ1-4	TRBV5-6	CASSSTGLASKLFF	TGTGCCAGCAGCTCGACAGGGTTGGCTTCCAAACTGTTTTTT
TRBD2	-	TRBJ2-7	TRBV5-5	CASSTGLAGGVAYEQYF	TGTGCCAGCAGCACCGGACTAGCGGGGGGCGTCGCCTACGAGCAGTACTTC
-	-	TRBJ1-6	TRBV30	CAWSVGNNSPLHF	TGTGCCTGGAGTGTCGGGAATAATTCACCCCTCCACTTT
TRBD1	-	TRBJ2-7	TRBV6-6	CASRLPGTGDYEQYF	TGTGCCAGCAGACTCCCGGGGACAGGGGACTACGAGCAGTACTTC
TRBD1	few	TRBJ1-2	TRBV25-1	CASSGTGLYGYTF	TGTGCCAGCAGTGGGACAGGGCTGTATGGCTACACCTTC
-	few	TRBJ2-7	TRBV27	CASSLSDTAYEQYF	TGTGCCAGCAGTTTATCCGACACGGCCTACGAGCAGTACTTC
-	once	TRBJ1-1	TRBV7-9	CASSLGSVDTEAFF	TGTGCCAGCAGCTTGGGCTCGGTCGACACTGAAGCTTTCTTT
-	-	TRBJ2-1	TRBV6-1	CASSAGSYPFF	TGTGCCAGCAGTGCGGGGTCCTACCCGTTCTTC
-	-	TRBJ1-3	TRBV6-5	CASSTQGGSGNTIYF	TGTGCCAGCAGTACTCAAGGGGGCTCTGGAAACACCATATATTTT
-	medium-sized	TRBJ1-2	TRBV27	CASSSNVRGRNYGYTF	TGTGCCAGCAGTTCGAACGTAAGAGGGAGAAACTATGGCTACACCTTC
-	-	TRBJ1-1	TRBV10-3	CAISESNPPGSNTEAFF	TGTGCCATCAGTGAGTCGAATCCCCCCGGGAGTAACACTGAAGCTTTCTTT
TRBD2	-	TRBJ2-7	TRBV30	CAWNRGGAIPLEQYF	TGTGCCTGGAACCGCGGGGGGGCAATTCCTCTCGAGCAGTACTTC
TRBD1	-	TRBJ2-6	TRBV18	CASSPIQGTGTSGANVLTF	TGTGCCAGCTCACCGATCCAGGGGACAGGGACTTCGGGGGCCAACGTCCTGACTTTC
-	-	TRBJ1-2	TRBV5-6	CASSPFRGYGYTF	TGTGCCAGCAGCCCCTTCCGGGGATATGGCTACACCTTC
-	-	TRBJ1-6	TRBV5-1	CASSLGGGNSPLHF	TGCGCCAGCAGCCTCGGGGGGGGTAATTCACCCCTCCACTTT
-	-	TRBJ1-4	TRBV6-1	CASSEVIAGGNEKLFF	TGTGCCAGCAGTGAAGTAATAGCTGGGGGGAATGAAAAACTGTTTTTT
-	-	TRBJ2-4	TRBV30	CAWSVLRETLAKNIQYF	TGTGCCTGGAGTGTACTCCGAGAAACTCTAGCCAAAAACATTCAGTACTTC
TRBD1	-	TRBJ2-7	TRBV7-9	CASSNTGVYEQYF	TGTGCCAGCAGCAACACAGGGGTCTACGAGCAGTACTTC
-	-	TRBJ2-5	TRBV6-6	CASSLGGLGTQYF	TGTGCCAGCAGTTTAGGGGGTCTTGGGACCCAGTACTTC
TRBD1	-	TRBJ1-1	TRBV7-2	CASSSQGAVTEAFF	TGTGCCAGCAGCTCACAGGGGGCCGTCACTGAAGCTTTCTTT
TRBD1	once	TRBJ2-4	TRBV5-6	CASSLTGTENIQYF	TGTGCCAGCAGCTTGACCGGGACAGAAAACATTCAGTACTTC
TRBD2	-	TRBJ2-7	TRBV7-6	CASSAGGILTYEQYF	TGTGCCAGCTCAGCGGGGGGGATTTTAACCTACGAGCAGTACTTC
-	-	TRBJ1-2	TRBV7-9	CASTKQGYGYTF	TGTGCCAGCACCAAACAGGGCTATGGCTACACCTTC
TRBD1	-	TRBJ1-3	TRBV19	CASSISGAFGQGAGNTIYF	TGTGCCAGTAGTATTAGCGGCGCCTTCGGACAGGGGGCTGGAAACACCATATATTTT
TRBD1	-	TRBJ1-5	TRBV4-2	CASSQDPRGFWPQHF	TGTGCCAGCAGCCAAGACCCCAGGGGGTTTTGGCCCCAGCATTTT